This T cell receptor beta chain was found in a study of blood T cells in healthy people across ages. Turning to the study itself: About one barcoded beta molecule per two T cells was the capture yield of template switching. Study observations and caveats: Naive T cell percentage showed a strong correlation with TCR beta diversity.

For the second PCR, which ran for roughly 7 to 11 cycles, a sample-barcoded 5' primer and a J-beta primer mix were used. TCRdb itself ran the 5' RACE reads through MiXCR, one entry per CDR3 protein. The table records 1.4 million or so distinct CDR3 sequences, 42% of them present only once. The total RNA that was extracted per sample amounted to at least 5.5 micrograms. CDR1 is SQVTM, CDR2 ANQGSEA, per germline. After removal of 5 bases from V and 3 bases from J, the junction contained 4 bases not matched to a gene. The CDR3 is 13 residues long. Notes on this clonotype: Its target is not known.

V usage is TRBV29-1 and J usage is TRBJ2-3; 8 nucleotides line up with TRBD2. The clonotype comes from a woman aged 18-29 years in good health. The sample consisted of blood. The CDR3 protein is CSVSGGTTDTQYF. CDR3 bases: TGCAGCGTTTCGGGGGGGACTACAGATACGCAGTATTTT.